Presented here are 14 T cell receptor beta chains from one specimen sequenced in a study of blood T cell repertoires in COVID-19. Method: immunoSEQ multiplex PCR; TCRdb's copy keeps in-frame clones and lacks some. The sample shows a few hundred thousand clones, 80% to 90% of them seen only once. The sequencing sample was made of PBMCs or T cells enriched from blood (not recorded which). These receptor sequences come from a woman in her thirties or forties with acute COVID-19.

The chain employs TRBV29-1 and TRBJ2-7; D might be TRBD1 (6 bases). Germline assignment: CDR1 SQVTM and CDR2 ANQGSEA. Trimming left V 5 bases short and J 3 bases short, with 20 bases between. The CDR3 length is 15 residues. The CDR3: CSVKRGFDRYYEQYF. For the CDR3, the DNA is TGCAGCGTTAAAAGAGGATTCGACAGGTACTACGAGCAGTACTTC.

This clone appeared a single time. The chain employs TRBV6-5 and TRBJ2-3; 15 bases align to TRBD2. Trimming removed 6 bases from V and 6 bases from J; junction bases left unmatched: 4. The CDR3 runs 15 residues. CDR1 and CDR2 (germline): MNHEY, SVGAGI. CDR3 protein: CASRDGTSGRDTQYF. CDR3 DNA: TGTGCCAGCAGAGATGGGACTAGCGGGAGGGATACGCAGTATTTT.

The CDR3: CAIRQGLDTEAFF. The CDR3 DNA sequence: TGTGCCATCAGACAGGGGTTGGACACTGAAGCTTTCTTT. The genes are TRBV10-3 and TRBJ1-1; 7 bases map to TRBD1. This CDR3 has 13 amino acids. Trimming cost V 6 bases and J 3 bases; bases outside gene matches: 4. Looked up from germline, CDR1 is ENHRY and CDR2 is SYGVKD.

Written as DNA, the CDR3 is TGTGCCAGCCGGACCGGACAAAGGAGCTCCTACAATGAGCAGTTCTTC. This translates into CASRTGQRSSYNEQFF. V is TRBV27 and J is TRBJ2-1, with D possibly TRBD1 on 5 matching bases. V was cut by 8 bases and J by 0 bases, with 17 bases left in between. CDR1 and CDR2 (germline): MNHEY, SMNVEV (reference sequence). CDR3 length: 16 amino acids.

The rearrangement joins TRBV29-1 to TRBJ2-2; 10 nucleotides line up with TRBD2. Germline values: CDR1 SQVTM, CDR2 ANQGSEA. There are 16 residues in the CDR3. V gave up 6 bases and J gave up 4 bases; unmatched junction bases: 11. Written as DNA, the CDR3 is TGCAGCGTCCTACTAGCGGGGAGGGCCGTCACCGGGGAGCTGTTTTTT. Its translation is CSVLLAGRAVTGELFF.

This clone has only a few counts. The rearrangement uses TRBV2 and TRBJ2-3; TRBD2 matches 9 bases. CDR3 length equals 16 residues. V shed 4 bases and J 2 bases; nucleotides not matched to a gene: 7. In germline, CDR1 is SNHLY, CDR2 FYNNEI. This CDR3 reads CASSAISSGTTDTQYF. Written as DNA, the CDR3 is TGTGCCAGCAGTGCTATCTCTAGCGGGACCACAGATACGCAGTATTTT.

This clone was seen once. V is TRBV4-3 and J is TRBJ2-5; 8 bases are a match to TRBD1. This CDR3 comprises 15 residues. In germline, CDR1 is LGHNA, CDR2 YSLEER. Losses at the gene ends were 0 bases for V and 3 bases for J; bases not matched to a gene: 3. CDR3 residues: CASSQDRGQEETQYF. CDR3 nucleotides: TGCGCCAGCAGCCAAGACAGGGGGCAAGAAGAGACCCAGTACTTC.

The gene calls are TRBV7-2 and TRBJ2-3; 15 bases are a match to TRBD2. The CDR3 totals 19 residues. Trimming removed 1 base from V and 0 bases from J; junction bases left unmatched: 5. Germline-derived CDR1 and CDR2 are SGHTA and FQGNSA. The chain's CDR3 is CASSLGGLAGGVSTDTQYF. CDR3 DNA sequence: TGTGCCAGCAGCTTAGGGGGACTAGCGGGAGGAGTAAGCACAGATACGCAGTATTTT.

The chain carries TRBV18 and TRBJ1-2, with 11 bases matching TRBD1. CDR3 length: 17 residues. The trim removed 4 bases at V and 3 bases at J, leaving 10 bases unmatched. Germline V gene sequence: CDR1 KGHSH, CDR2 LQKENI. The DNA of the CDR3 is TGTGCCAGCTCACGGGATTTGGACAGGGGGCTCTACTATGGCTACACCTTC. Translating it yields CASSRDLDRGLYYGYTF.

The chain joins TRBV9 to TRBJ2-7; 9 nucleotides agree with TRBD1. CDR1 SGDLS and CDR2 YYNGEE come from the germline V gene. The CDR3 runs to 14 residues. Trimming at V came to 4 bases and at J to 2 bases, leaving 4 bases not matched to a gene. The CDR3 loop is CASSIRDRAYEQYF. CDR3 bases: TGTGCCAGCAGCATACGGGACAGGGCCTACGAGCAGTACTTC.

The chain combines TRBV7-9 with TRBJ1-5, with TRBD1 identical over 7 bases. Germline CDR1 SEHNR, CDR2 FQNEAQ (reference sequence). The CDR3 covers 18 residues. The trim removed 1 base at V and 2 bases at J, leaving 11 bases unmatched. The CDR3 loop reads CASSLGRRQGGGNQPQHF. CDR3 DNA: TGTGCCAGCAGCTTAGGTCGAAGACAGGGAGGAGGCAATCAGCCCCAGCATTTT. Full variable domain (rest looked up from reference TRBV7-9 and TRBJ1-5): DTGVSQNPRHKITKRGQNVTFRCDPISEHNRLYWYRQTLGQGPEFLTYFQNEAQLEKSRLLSDRFSAERPKGSFSTLEIQRTEQGDSAMYLCASSLGRRQGGGNQPQHFGDGTRLSIL.

The CDR3: CASSVDLGGYGYTF. CDR3 bases: TGTGCCAGTAGTGTGGACTTAGGTGGCTATGGCTACACCTTC. The chain links TRBV19 to TRBJ1-2; D is unclear. V lost 5 bases, J lost 4 bases, and 14 bases lay in between. Per germline, CDR1 LNHDA and CDR2 SQIVND (reference sequence). This CDR3 has 14 amino acids.

The CDR3 nucleotides read TGTGCCAGCAGCCTCAGGTCGCCCTCTGGAAACACCATATATTTT. Amino acid sequence: CASSLRSPSGNTIYF. This sequence joins TRBV5-4 and TRBJ1-3; no clear D gene. V was shortened by 4 bases and J by 0 bases, with 11 bases between the two germline ends. The CDR3 spans 15 residues. Germline CDR1 reads SGHNT; CDR2 reads YYREEE (reference sequence). Based on the CDR3 plus reference TRBV5-4 and TRBJ1-3, the full variable domain is ETGVTQSPTHLIKTRGQQVTLRCSSQSGHNTVSWYQQALGQGPQFIFQYYREEENGRGNFPPRFSGLQFPNYSSELNVNALELDDSALYLCASSLRSPSGNTIYFGEGSWLTVV.

This clone was picked up one time. This rearrangement joins TRBV7-9 to TRBJ1-4, with 9 bases that match TRBD1. This CDR3 contains 15 residues. Germline trimming cut 5 bases from V and 5 bases from J; bases unmatched to any gene: 6. The germline CDR1 and CDR2 sequences are SEHNR and FQNEAQ (reference sequence). The CDR3 sequence is CASSRGTGSNEKLFF. The CDR3 DNA is TGTGCCAGCAGCCGCGGGACAGGGTCAAATGAAAAACTGTTTTTT.